This entry lists 19 T cell receptor beta chains sequenced from one sample in a study of metastatic and nonmetastatic thyroid tumors. TCRdb re-called the PCR reads through MiXCR. There are more than 40,000 clones in the sample; 3% to 3.5% occur only once, and roughly a tenth lies in the top ten. No patient had received any treatment before thyroid surgery. Source material: blood. The receptors shown here come from a female donor with papillary thyroid cancer or a benign thyroid nodule (not recorded which). Some clones in this sample may be carry-over from other donors' samples.

The chain has TRBV20-1 and TRBJ2-7; D possibly corresponds to TRBD2 (6 bases). V gave up 6 bases and J gave up 3 bases, with 21 bases separating them. The CDR3 totals 15 residues. Germline CDR1 reads DFQATT; CDR2 reads SNEGSKA (reference sequence). The CDR3 is CSATVQHGRGYEQYF. CDR3 sequence (DNA): TGCAGTGCGACCGTTCAACACGGGAGAGGCTACGAGCAGTACTTC.

This clone appeared a few times. This sequence joins TRBV29-1 and TRBJ1-1; the D is unclear. The length of the CDR3 is 11 residues. In germline, CDR1 is SQVTM, CDR2 ANQGSEA. V shed 3 bases and J shed 1 base, with 3 bases lying between them. The CDR3: CSVDANTEAFF. CDR3 nucleotides: TGCAGCGTTGATGCGAACACTGAAGCTTTCTTT.

This clone was counted only a few times. CDR3 sequence (DNA): TGTGCCAGTCTGGACTACAACTATGGCTACACCTTC. It codes for CASLDYNYGYTF. J is TRBJ1-2 and V is TRBV28; D remains ambiguous. Germline-derived CDR1 and CDR2 are MDHEN and SYDVKM. Trimming took off 9 bases at V and 2 bases at J, with 10 bases between the two ends. CDR3 length: 12 residues.

This clone has ten or more counts. As DNA, the CDR3 is TGTGCCAGCAGCCAAGATATCGGCACAGATACGCAGTATTTT. As protein: CASSQDIGTDTQYF. This chain joins TRBV3-1 and TRBJ2-3; D not resolved. Deletions cut 0 bases from V and 1 base from J, with 5 bases between. Germline V gives CDR1 LGHDT, CDR2 YNNKEL (reference sequence). CDR3 length equals 14 residues.

This clone was counted ten times or more. This chain joins TRBV27 and TRBJ2-2; D unresolved. V lost 3 bases and J 1 base, leaving 9 bases between the germline ends. This CDR3 has 15 amino acids. Germline loops: CDR1 MNHEY, CDR2 SMNVEV (reference sequence). The CDR3 nucleotides are TGTGCCAGCAGTTTTGGAACAGTGAACACCGGGGAGCTGTTTTTT. It specifies CASSFGTVNTGELFF.

Ten or more counts support this clone. Distinct nucleotide sequences in the sample also encode this CDR3. The rearrangement links TRBV27 to TRBJ2-3; TRBD2 agrees at 13 bases. The V segment lost 5 bases and the J segment 3 bases; nucleotides outside the gene matches: 5. Germline CDR1 reads MNHEY; CDR2 reads SMNVEV (reference sequence). The CDR3 has 16 residues. Here the CDR3 DNA reads TGTGCCAGCAGTAGCCGACTAGCGGGAGGTACAGATACGCAGTATTTT. It codes for CASSSRLAGGTDTQYF.

Only a few counts were recorded for this clone. The rearrangement uses TRBV5-1 and TRBJ1-6, with TRBD1 as a possible D gene (5 bases). V was shortened by 4 bases and J by 7 bases, with 12 bases between the two germline ends. The CDR3 loop spans 14 amino acids. CDR1 and CDR2 (germline): SGHRS, YFSETQ. CDR3 amino acids: CASSLGVENSPLHF. CDR3 DNA: TGCGCCAGCAGCCTGGGGGTCGAAAATTCACCCCTCCACTTT.

This clone was seen a few times. A junction boundary mismatches the germline segment, possibly from a read error. The gene calls are TRBV7-9 and TRBJ1-4, with D possibly matching TRBD1 (6 bases). The V gene's germline CDR1 is SEHNR and CDR2 FQNEAQ (reference sequence). This CDR3 spans 12 amino acids. CDR3 sequence reads: CASSLNTDRLSF. The DNA of the CDR3 is TGTGCCAGCAGCTTAAATACGGACAGACTTAGTTTT.

This clone has a count of ten or more. This sequence joins TRBV11-3 and TRBJ1-4; 8 bases map to TRBD1. The V and J ends lost 5 bases and 2 bases, in that order; junction bases with no gene match: 7. The CDR3 spans 16 residues. Per the germline V gene, CDR1 is SGHNT and CDR2 is YENEEA. CDR3 nucleotides: TGTGCCAGCAGCCTCCGGACAGGGAGGACTAATGAAAAACTGTTTTTT. Translating it yields CASSLRTGRTNEKLFF.

This clone was seen ten or more times. The CDR3 region has the DNA TGTGCCAGCAGCTGGGACAGCTACTACGAGCAGTACTTC. Translation: CASSWDSYYEQYF. V gene TRBV28 combines with J gene TRBJ2-7; 7 nucleotides agree with TRBD1. The germline gives CDR1 MDHEN, CDR2 SYDVKM. The junction had 5 bases not matched to a gene; V was cut back by 6 bases and J by 3 bases. The CDR3 runs to 13 residues. Full variable domain (remainder filled in from reference TRBV28 and TRBJ2-7): DVKVTQSSRYLVKRTGEKVFLECVQDMDHENMFWYRQDPGLGLRLIYFSYDVKMKEKGDIPEGYSVSREKKERFSLILESASTNQTSMYLCASSWDSYYEQYFGPGTRLTVT.

V usage is TRBV5-1 and J usage is TRBJ1-2; D might be TRBD1 (5 bases). The CDR3 has 14 residues. The germline V gene has CDR1 SGHRS and CDR2 YFSETQ. The germline V and J ends were trimmed by 4 bases and 0 bases, with 10 bases remaining between them. The CDR3 spells CASSTGTANYGYTF. Written as DNA, the CDR3 is TGCGCCAGCAGCACCGGGACGGCTAACTATGGCTACACCTTC.

This clone was seen ten or more times. The chain joins TRBV10-3 to TRBJ1-2; possible D gene TRBD1, 5 bases. There are 13 residues in the CDR3. Germline CDR1 ENHRY, CDR2 SYGVKD. V was pared by 7 bases and J by 8 bases, with 17 bases between. CDR3 DNA: TGTGCCATCACCCGGACGCAGGGTGGAGGCTACACCTTC. It encodes CAITRTQGGGYTF.

As concerns this clone: Other DNA sequences of this sample code for an identical CDR3. J is TRBJ2-7 and V is TRBV9; TRBD2 agrees at 8 bases. Losses at the gene ends were 3 bases for V and 4 bases for J; bases not matched to a gene: 12. CDR1 SGDLS and CDR2 YYNGEE come from the germline V gene. The CDR3 totals 16 residues. CDR3 residues: CASSAGGGDGAYEQYF. In DNA, the CDR3 is TGTGCCAGCAGCGCCGGGGGGGGGGACGGCGCGTACGAGCAGTACTTC.

This clone was detected many times. The rearrangement joins TRBV5-1 to TRBJ1-6, with 11 bases that match TRBD1. V lost 3 bases and J lost 7; bases outside the gene matches: 6. CDR3 length equals 16 residues. Germline V CDR1 and CDR2: SGHRS, YFSETQ. This CDR3 is CASSSGQGEGNSPLHF. The CDR3 bases are TGCGCCAGCAGCTCGGGACAGGGGGAGGGGAATTCACCCCTCCACTTT.

This clone was observed a handful of times. This chain connects TRBV6-1 to TRBJ2-2; TRBD2 might be the D (6 bases). V gave up 7 bases and J gave up 4 bases, with 13 bases separating them. The CDR3 runs 14 residues. Germline loops: CDR1 MNHNS, CDR2 SASEGT. The CDR3 sequence: CASIRGKLTGELFF. The CDR3 nucleotides are TGTGCCAGCATCCGGGGGAAGCTCACCGGGGAGCTGTTTTTT.

This clone was recorded at least ten times. V usage is TRBV14 and J usage is TRBJ1-2, with 7 bases identical to TRBD1. The CDR3 contains 15 residues. Per the germline V gene, CDR1 is SGHDN and CDR2 is FVKESK. V lost 4 bases to trimming and J lost 2 bases; unmatched junction nucleotides: 7. The CDR3 coding sequence is TGTGCCAGCAGCCGAGCCTCACAGGGGAACTATGGCTACACCTTC. It specifies CASSRASQGNYGYTF.

In its sample, this clone is medium-sized. The rearrangement uses TRBV9 and TRBJ2-3; 8 nucleotides match TRBD2. The trim removed 7 bases at V and 1 base at J, leaving 11 bases unmatched. The CDR3 is made up of 16 amino acids. CDR1 and CDR2 from the germline V gene are SGDLS and YYNGEE. This CDR3 is CASSSTGTRGTDTQYF. CDR3 coding DNA: TGTGCCAGCTCGAGCACCGGGACTAGGGGCACAGATACGCAGTATTTT.

This clone was observed many times. This chain links TRBV30 with TRBJ1-4, with a possible D match to TRBD1 (6 bases). V was trimmed by 0 bases and J by 4 bases, leaving 12 bases between them. This CDR3 is 15 amino acids long. Per germline, CDR1 GTSNPN and CDR2 SVGIG (reference sequence). The CDR3 loop is CAWSVHQGYNEKLFF. DNA for the CDR3: TGTGCCTGGAGTGTACATCAGGGGTATAATGAAAAACTGTTTTTT.

This clone was recorded many times. V usage is TRBV24-1 and J usage is TRBJ1-4; possible D gene TRBD1, 6 bases. Germline-derived CDR1 and CDR2 are KGHDR and SFDVKD. The CDR3 is 15 amino acids. Between the trimmed V and J ends, which lost 2 bases and 5 bases, there was a span of 11 bases. The DNA of the CDR3 is TGTGCCACCAGTGATTCGGGGACACGCAATGAAAAACTGTTTTTT. Its protein product is CATSDSGTRNEKLFF.